The rows below give T cell receptor beta chains drawn from one sample of a study of a mutant IDH1 vaccine in newly diagnosed glioma. This table comes from immunoSEQ multiplex PCR, and its TCRdb copy is limited to in-frame clones, with some not included. The sample consists of roughly 51,000 clones, 75% to 90% of them appearing once. Sequenced here: PBMCs, sampled from a glioma patient treated with radiotherapy, temozolomide or both. These receptors were collected from a man aged 40-50 years with glioma. Each CDR3 is given with its conserved first and last residue. The D gene is left open where the match is weak. Only part of the rows carry a size: once, few, many, or a class if the clone is expanded.

CDR3nt	CDR3aa	d_gene	v_gene	j_gene	abundance
TGTGCCAGCAGCTCTAACGAGCAGTTCTTC	CASSSNEQFF	NA	TRBV13	TRBJ2-1	NA
TGTGCCAGCAGTGAACCCAGACTAAACTATGGCTACACCTTC	CASSEPRLNYGYTF	NA	TRBV2	TRBJ1-2	NA
TGTGCCAGCTCTCCCAGCGGGACCTGGAAGACCCAGTACTTC	CASSPSGTWKTQYF	TRBD2	TRBV19	TRBJ2-5	NA
TGTGCCAGCAGCCCGCGAAATCTGGCGGGAGGCAAGCAGTACTTC	CASSPRNLAGGKQYF	TRBD2	TRBV7-9	TRBJ2-7	NA
TGTGCCAGCAGCTGGAGACCGCTGGGACAAGAGACCCAGTACTTC	CASSWRPLGQETQYF	NA	TRBV11-2	TRBJ2-5	NA
TGTGCCAGCAGTGAATTCACAGGCCAAAGGGGCTACACCTTC	CASSEFTGQRGYTF	NA	TRBV25-1	TRBJ1-2	once
TGTGCCAGCAGCCAATTCGGGGGCCGGGGATATGGCTACACCTTC	CASSQFGGRGYGYTF	NA	TRBV14	TRBJ1-2	NA
TGCGCCAGCAGCCCCTTGGGGGGAGGGTCCTACAATGAGCAGTTCTTC	CASSPLGGGSYNEQFF	TRBD2	TRBV5-1	TRBJ2-1	NA
TGTGCCAGCAGTGTCTATAACAGCGGGAGGGTCGGCGGCACCGGGGAGCTGTTTTTT	CASSVYNSGRVGGTGELFF	TRBD2	TRBV6-4	TRBJ2-2	NA
TGTGCCAGCAGGGCAGAAAACACCATATATTTT	CASRAENTIYF	NA	TRBV6-5	TRBJ1-3	NA
TGTGCCAGCTCACCACCCGGGACAGGGGTGAGCACTGAAGCTTTCTTT	CASSPPGTGVSTEAFF	TRBD1	TRBV18	TRBJ1-1	NA
TGTGCCAGCAGCCCTAGGGCATACTCTGGAAACACCATATATTTT	CASSPRAYSGNTIYF	NA	TRBV7-2	TRBJ1-3	NA
TGTGCCAGCAGGGGGGGTATGAACACTGAAGCTTTCTTT	CASRGGMNTEAFF	NA	TRBV25-1	TRBJ1-1	NA
TGTGCCAGCAGTACTAATAGCGGCAATGAGCAGTTCTTC	CASSTNSGNEQFF	NA	TRBV5-4	TRBJ2-1	NA
TGTGCCAGCAGTGACTCAAGGGGCACAGATACGCAGTATTTT	CASSDSRGTDTQYF	NA	TRBV6-4	TRBJ2-3	NA
TGTGCCAGCGGGCAACTGACGGACTACGAGCAGTACTTC	CASGQLTDYEQYF	NA	TRBV27	TRBJ2-7	NA
TGTGCCAGCAGCTTAGACGCTAACTATGGCTACACCTTC	CASSLDANYGYTF	NA	TRBV11-2	TRBJ1-2	NA
TGTGCCAGCAGTTTCCTAGGCACTGAAGCTTTCTTT	CASSFLGTEAFF	NA	TRBV27	TRBJ1-1	NA
TGTGCCAGCAGCTCCCCTCCCGGGACTAGTTTAGCAGATACGCAGTATTTT	CASSSPPGTSLADTQYF	TRBD2	TRBV5-4	TRBJ2-3	NA
TGCGCCAGCAGCCACAACAGGGGGATTAATGAAAAACTGTTTTTT	CASSHNRGINEKLFF	TRBD1	TRBV5-1	TRBJ1-4	once
TGTGCCAGAAGGGGAAGGACAGGGGAGGGTCCTGGAAACACCATATATTTT	CARRGRTGEGPGNTIYF	TRBD1	TRBV5-3	TRBJ1-3	NA
TGTGCCAGTAGTTTCGACAATCATAGCAATCAGCCCCAGCATTTT	CASSFDNHSNQPQHF	NA	TRBV19	TRBJ1-5	NA
TGTGCCAGCAGTTTATCTATGCGGGCCGGCCAGAATGAGCAGTTCTTC	CASSLSMRAGQNEQFF	NA	TRBV27	TRBJ2-1	NA
TGTGCCAGCTCACCCCCGTCACTCTACAGCACAGATACGCAGTATTTT	CASSPPSLYSTDTQYF	NA	TRBV18	TRBJ2-3	NA
TGCGCCAGCAGCCACGGGCTAGTGGGGGATACGCAGTATTTT	CASSHGLVGDTQYF	NA	TRBV4-3	TRBJ2-3	NA
TGTGCTAGTGGTTTGGCGACGGCCGTAGGAGAAAAACTGTTTTTT	CASGLATAVGEKLFF	NA	TRBV12-5	TRBJ1-4	NA
TGTGCCAGCAGCCTAACTAGCAACATTCAGTACTTC	CASSLTSNIQYF	NA	TRBV7-9	TRBJ2-4	NA
TGTGCCAGCAGCAGGAGGGACCCGAACACTGAAGCTTTCTTT	CASSRRDPNTEAFF	NA	TRBV5-4	TRBJ1-1	few
TGTGCCAGCAGCGTATGGCAGACTAGCACAGATACGCAGTATTTT	CASSVWQTSTDTQYF	NA	TRBV9	TRBJ2-3	NA
TGTGCCAGCAGCGGAAGCGGGAGCACAGATACGCAGTATTTT	CASSGSGSTDTQYF	NA	TRBV7-3	TRBJ2-3	few
TGTGCCAGCAGCGTAGGCGGTAGCGGCCTCACAGATACGCAGTATTTT	CASSVGGSGLTDTQYF	NA	TRBV9	TRBJ2-3	NA
TGTGCCAGCAGGCAGGGGGCGGTGGCCAAAAACATTCAGTACTTC	CASRQGAVAKNIQYF	TRBD1	TRBV6-1	TRBJ2-4	NA
TGCGCCAGCAGCTTGGCTGGGACTAGCGGGAGTAAGAATGAGCAGTTCTTC	CASSLAGTSGSKNEQFF	TRBD2	TRBV5-1	TRBJ2-1	once
TGTGCCAGCAGTTATAGCGCCGGGACCCAGAGCGGCTACACCTTC	CASSYSAGTQSGYTF	NA	TRBV6-6	TRBJ1-2	once
TGTGCCAGTAGTGACGCCGGGACGGATAACAATGAGCAGTTCTTC	CASSDAGTDNNEQFF	NA	TRBV19	TRBJ2-1	NA
TGTGCCAGCAGTGAAGCCCTCGGGCCGAGGGAGACCCAGTACTTC	CASSEALGPRETQYF	NA	TRBV6-1	TRBJ2-5	NA
TGTGCCAGCTCCATACGGACAGGAGACTATGGCTACACCTTC	CASSIRTGDYGYTF	TRBD1	TRBV18	TRBJ1-2	NA
TGTGCCACCTGTAGCGGGACAGAGGAGACCCAGTACTTC	CATCSGTEETQYF	NA	TRBV7-9	TRBJ2-5	NA
TGTGCCAGCAGTGAGCGTAGGGACTCCTCACCCCTCCACTTT	CASSERRDSSPLHF	NA	TRBV6-1	TRBJ1-6	once
TGTGCCAGCAGCTTAAGCCCTGCGTGGAGCAACATGAACACTGAAGCTTTCTTT	CASSLSPAWSNMNTEAFF	NA	TRBV13	TRBJ1-1	NA
TGTGCCAGCAGTTCACGGGACAGGGGCAGGGACACTGAAGCTTTCTTT	CASSSRDRGRDTEAFF	TRBD1	TRBV6-6	TRBJ1-1	NA
TGTGCCAGCAGACTGGGACAGAAGACTGAAGCTTTCTTT	CASRLGQKTEAFF	TRBD1	TRBV5-4	TRBJ1-1	NA
TGTGCCATCAGTGACGCTAGCGGGAGCACAGATACGCAGTATTTT	CAISDASGSTDTQYF	TRBD2	TRBV10-3	TRBJ2-3	NA
TGCGCCAGCAGCCTAACTAGCGGTCAACGAACAGATACGCAGTATTTT	CASSLTSGQRTDTQYF	TRBD2	TRBV5-1	TRBJ2-3	NA
TGTGCCAGCAGCTTAGGAGGGGTCACCTATATGAATCAGCCCCAGCATTTT	CASSLGGVTYMNQPQHF	NA	TRBV7-2	TRBJ1-5	NA
TGTGCCAGCTCACCCGGAATCGGACAGGGTCGAACCGGGGAGCTGTTTTTT	CASSPGIGQGRTGELFF	TRBD1	TRBV18	TRBJ2-2	NA
TGTGCCAGCAGTAACGACAGGGGGGGACACAATGAGCAGTTCTTC	CASSNDRGGHNEQFF	TRBD1	TRBV6-5	TRBJ2-1	NA
TGTGCCAGCAGTTCCGGGACTAGCGGGAGGGCCGCCTTCTTC	CASSSGTSGRAAFF	TRBD2	TRBV6-6	TRBJ2-1	NA
TGTGCCAGCAGCACGACAGGCGTGTACGAGCAGTACTTC	CASSTTGVYEQYF	NA	TRBV7-9	TRBJ2-7	NA
TGTGCCAGTAGAACCGGACAGGGGTTTGAAAAACTGTTTTTT	CASRTGQGFEKLFF	TRBD1	TRBV19	TRBJ1-4	NA
TGTGCCAGCTCACCGCGAGTCCTTGACTACGAGCAGTACTTC	CASSPRVLDYEQYF	NA	TRBV18	TRBJ2-7	NA
TGCGCCAGCAGCCAAGAGGATAGACTGAGCTCCTACGAGCAGTACTTC	CASSQEDRLSSYEQYF	NA	TRBV4-3	TRBJ2-7	NA
TGTGCCAGTAAAATCCCGACAGGGAACACTGAAGCTTTCTTT	CASKIPTGNTEAFF	NA	TRBV19	TRBJ1-1	NA